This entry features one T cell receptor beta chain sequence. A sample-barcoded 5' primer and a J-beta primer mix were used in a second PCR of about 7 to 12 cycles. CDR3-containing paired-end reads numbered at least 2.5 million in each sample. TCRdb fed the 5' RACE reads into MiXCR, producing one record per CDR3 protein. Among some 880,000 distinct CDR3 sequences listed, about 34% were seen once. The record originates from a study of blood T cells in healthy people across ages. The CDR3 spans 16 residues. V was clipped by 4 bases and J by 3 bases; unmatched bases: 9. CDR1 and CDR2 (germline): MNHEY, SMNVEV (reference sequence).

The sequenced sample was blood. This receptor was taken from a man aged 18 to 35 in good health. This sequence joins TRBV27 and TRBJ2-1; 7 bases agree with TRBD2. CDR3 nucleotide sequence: TGTGCCAGCAGTTACTCCGGGACTACGCACTACAATGAGCAGTTCTTC. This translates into CASSYSGTTHYNEQFF.